This record covers a single T cell receptor beta chain. Its antigen is currently unknown. This specimen belongs to a study of cytomegalovirus exposure and HLA in healthy donors. Study-level background: The Caucasian-associated ancestry cluster held around four fifths of more than 350 genotyped donors. Overall study results and limits: According to reports, the classifier identified cytomegalovirus status with high specificity and sensitivity.

Germline loops: CDR1 MNHEY, CDR2 SMNVEV (reference sequence). V lost 2 bases, J lost 2 bases, and 16 bases lay in between. This CDR3 has 16 amino acids. PCR was performed using 60 Vbeta and 13 Jbeta primers. Some clones are missing from TCRdb's copy, which holds only in-frame ones; the method was immunoSEQ multiplex PCR. The data hold 150,000 to 200,000 clones, with 77% observed a single time. The chain carries TRBV27 and TRBJ2-7; D may be TRBD2 (6 bases). This clonotype originated in a woman aged 30 to 39 in good health and CMV-seronegative. Sequenced input: PBMCs. CDR3 bases: TGTGCCAGCAGTTTACGTAGACTAGTAGGAACCTACGAGCAGTACTTC. It translates to CASSLRRLVGTYEQYF.